Below are 13 T cell receptor beta chains sequenced from a single sample in a study of shared clonotypes between healthy human individuals (TCRdb year 2020). Libraries were prepared through the immunoSEQ multiplex PCR assay. TCRdb's version of the immuneACCESS table is confined to in-frame rearrangements and falls short of the full clone set. An unresolved V gene accounts for under half of the shortfall where checked; the remainder is of unknown origin. Here the sample has more than 550,000 clones; 90% occur a single time. 34% of the sample is in the top ten clones. Sequencing was performed on memory CD8+ T cells from PBMCs. The intended sense of this specimen's cell subset or site label: CD45RO+ cells pooled with CCR7-negative TemRA cells. The receptors derive from a man between 18 and 29 years old in good health. Some clones in this sample may be carry-over from other donors' samples.

J is TRBJ2-1 and V is TRBV19; 10 positions agree with TRBD1. V dropped 6 bases and J dropped 6; count of bases not matched to a gene: 8. The CDR3 covers 15 residues. Germline V gene sequence: CDR1 LNHDA, CDR2 SQIVND (reference sequence). CDR3 protein: CASRTRQGAPNEQFF. CDR3 coding DNA: TGTGCCAGTAGGACGAGACAGGGGGCCCCCAATGAGCAGTTCTTC. Complete variable domain (other parts from reference TRBV19 and TRBJ2-1): DGGITQSPKYLFRKEGQNVTLSCEQNLNHDAMYWYRQDPGQGLRLIYYSQIVNDFQKGDIAEGYSVSREKKESFPLTVTSAQKNPTAFYLCASRTRQGAPNEQFFGPGTRLTVL.

The rearrangement joins TRBV7-9 to TRBJ2-7; tentatively, D is TRBD1 or TRBD2 (5 bases each). Germline assignment: CDR1 SEHNR and CDR2 FQNEAQ (reference sequence). CDR3 length: 14 residues. Trimming cost V 4 bases and J 4 bases, with 14 bases left between them. The CDR3 DNA reads as TGTGCCAGCAGCTCGACGACCTGGGGGTACGAGCAGTACTTC. This translates into CASSSTTWGYEQYF.

The chain has TRBV19 and TRBJ2-3; the D gene is possibly TRBD1 (5 bases). Looked up from germline, CDR1 is LNHDA and CDR2 is SQIVND (reference sequence). The CDR3 totals 15 residues. Trimming shortened V by 8 bases and J by 0 bases, and 15 bases separated the two germline ends. The CDR3 reads CASSSGLLSTDTQYF. CDR3 bases: TGTGCCAGTTCCTCAGGGTTATTGAGCACAGATACGCAGTATTTT.

This sequence joins TRBV29-1 and TRBJ2-1, with 9 bases fitting TRBD1. There are 14 residues in the CDR3. The trim removed 7 bases at V and 2 bases at J, leaving 6 bases unmatched. CDR1 and CDR2 from the germline V gene are SQVTM and ANQGSEA. CDR3 sequence reads: CSGADRGAYNEQFF. The CDR3 nucleotides read TGCAGCGGGGCAGACAGGGGGGCCTACAATGAGCAGTTCTTC.

This clone was seen more than once but under ten times. The rearrangement uses TRBV10-1 and TRBJ1-1, with D possibly matching TRBD1 (5 bases). With 0 bases removed from V and 9 bases from J, the gap between germline ends came to 11 bases. Germline-derived CDR1 and CDR2 are WNHNN and SYGVQD (reference sequence). CDR3 size: 13 residues. The CDR3 here is CASSESTGGKAFF. The CDR3 DNA follows: TGCGCCAGCAGTGAGTCGACCGGGGGGAAAGCTTTCTTT.

The rearrangement uses TRBV28 and TRBJ2-1; TRBD1 aligns across 11 bases. CDR3 length: 15 amino acids. Germline-derived CDR1 and CDR2 are MDHEN and SYDVKM. Trimming at V came to 2 bases and at J to 7 bases, leaving 4 bases not matched to a gene. The CDR3 here is CASSLPDRGRNEQFF. CDR3 coding DNA: TGTGCCAGCAGTTTACCGGACAGGGGGCGGAATGAGCAGTTCTTC.

This chain joins TRBV5-4 and TRBJ1-2, with TRBD1 as a possible D gene (5 bases). V shed 3 bases and J shed 3 bases, with 21 bases lying between them. The CDR3 has 17 residues. Germline V gene lookup returns CDR1 SGHNT and CDR2 YYREEE (reference sequence). The CDR3 sequence is CASSSPPFVGPDYGYTF. CDR3 bases: TGTGCCAGCAGCTCACCTCCCTTTGTGGGGCCGGACTATGGCTACACCTTC.

This clone was found a few times. V usage is TRBV7-9 and J usage is TRBJ1-1, with D tentatively TRBD1 (6 bases). The CDR3 covers 13 residues. Germline CDR1 reads SEHNR; CDR2 reads FQNEAQ (reference sequence). The V gene lost 11 bases and the J gene lost 8 bases, with 21 bases spanning the gap. The chain's CDR3 is CAPEGGARGEAFF. The DNA for the CDR3 is TGTGCCCCCGAGGGGGGCGCTAGGGGGGAAGCTTTCTTT.

This sequence joins TRBV4-3 and TRBJ2-7, with 13 bases identical to TRBD2. Germline V gives CDR1 LGHNA, CDR2 YSLEER. The CDR3 totals 17 residues. V was pared by 2 bases and J by 3 bases, with 7 bases of the junction left unmatched. The CDR3 DNA reads as TGCGCCAGCAGCCAATCATCCGGGACTAGCGGGGTCTACGAGCAGTACTTC. This translates into CASSQSSGTSGVYEQYF.

The chain has TRBV30 and TRBJ2-1, with a possible D match to TRBD2 (5 bases). V lost 5 bases to trimming and J lost 4 bases, with 9 bases between them. The V gene's germline CDR1 is GTSNPN and CDR2 SVGIG (reference sequence). The CDR3 runs 12 residues. The DNA of the CDR3 is TGTGCCTGGGGGCGGGTTTACAATGAGCAGTTCTTC. It specifies CAWGRVYNEQFF.

The chain employs TRBV9 and TRBJ2-1; weak D call: TRBD2 (6 bases). The CDR3 consists of 14 residues. The V gene's germline CDR1 is SGDLS and CDR2 YYNGEE. The germline V and J ends were trimmed by 3 bases and 2 bases, with 9 bases remaining between them. As DNA, the CDR3 is TGTGCCAGCAGCGCCGGAGGGGCCTACAATGAGCAGTTCTTC. Translating gives CASSAGGAYNEQFF.

This sequence joins TRBV14 and TRBJ2-3; 9 nucleotides match TRBD1. J gave up 3 bases and V 3 bases, and 10 bases lay outside the gene matches. The germline gives CDR1 SGHDN, CDR2 FVKESK. This CDR3 has 17 amino acids. The CDR3 sequence: CASSHWDREVLTDTQYF. The CDR3 DNA reads TGTGCCAGCAGCCATTGGGACAGGGAGGTCTTGACAGATACGCAGTATTTT.

This chain connects TRBV15 to TRBJ2-7; 7 positions agree with TRBD1. The V gene end was trimmed by 2 bases and the J gene end by 4 bases; junction bases not matched to a gene: 5. There are 14 residues in the CDR3. CDR1 and CDR2 from the germline V gene are LNHNV and YYDKDF (reference sequence). The CDR3 spells CATSRPDRHYEQYF. The DNA of the CDR3 is TGTGCCACCAGCAGACCGGACAGGCATTACGAGCAGTACTTC.